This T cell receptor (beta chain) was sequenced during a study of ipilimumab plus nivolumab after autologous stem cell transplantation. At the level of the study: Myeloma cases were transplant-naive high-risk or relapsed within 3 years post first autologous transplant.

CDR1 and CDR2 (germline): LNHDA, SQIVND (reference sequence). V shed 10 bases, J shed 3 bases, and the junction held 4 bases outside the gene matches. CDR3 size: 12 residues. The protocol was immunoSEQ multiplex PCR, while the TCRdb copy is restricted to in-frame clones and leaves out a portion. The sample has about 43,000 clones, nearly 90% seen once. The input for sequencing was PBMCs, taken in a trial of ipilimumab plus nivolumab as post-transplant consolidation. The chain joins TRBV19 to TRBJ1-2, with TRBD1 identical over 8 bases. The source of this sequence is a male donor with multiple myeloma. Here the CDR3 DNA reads TGTGCCACCTCGGACAGGGACTATGGCTACACCTTC. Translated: CATSDRDYGYTF.